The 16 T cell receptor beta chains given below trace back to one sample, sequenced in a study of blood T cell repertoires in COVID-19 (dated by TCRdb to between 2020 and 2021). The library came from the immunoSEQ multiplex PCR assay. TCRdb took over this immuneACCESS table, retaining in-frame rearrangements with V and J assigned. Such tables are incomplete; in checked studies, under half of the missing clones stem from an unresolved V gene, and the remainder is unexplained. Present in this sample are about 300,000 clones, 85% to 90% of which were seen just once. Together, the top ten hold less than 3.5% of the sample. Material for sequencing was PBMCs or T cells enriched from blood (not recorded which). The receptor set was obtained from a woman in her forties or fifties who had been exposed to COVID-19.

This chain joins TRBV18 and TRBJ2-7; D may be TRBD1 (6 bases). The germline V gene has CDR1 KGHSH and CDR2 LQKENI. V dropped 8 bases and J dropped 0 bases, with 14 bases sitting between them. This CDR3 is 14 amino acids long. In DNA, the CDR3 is TGTGCCAGCCAAGAACAGGGACCCTCCTACGAGCAGTACTTC. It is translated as CASQEQGPSYEQYF.

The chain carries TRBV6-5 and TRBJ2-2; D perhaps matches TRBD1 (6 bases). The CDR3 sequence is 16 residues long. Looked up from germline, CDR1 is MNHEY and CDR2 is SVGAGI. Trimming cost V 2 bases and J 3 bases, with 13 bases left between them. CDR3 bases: TGTGCCAGCAGTTACACAGGGTCTAAAGACACCGGGGAGCTGTTTTTT. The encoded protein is CASSYTGSKDTGELFF.

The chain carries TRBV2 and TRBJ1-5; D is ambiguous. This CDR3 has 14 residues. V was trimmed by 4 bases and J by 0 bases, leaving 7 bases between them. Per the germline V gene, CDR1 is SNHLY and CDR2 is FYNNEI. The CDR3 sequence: CASSGLNSNQPQHF. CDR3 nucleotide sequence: TGTGCCAGCAGTGGACTTAATAGCAATCAGCCCCAGCATTTT.

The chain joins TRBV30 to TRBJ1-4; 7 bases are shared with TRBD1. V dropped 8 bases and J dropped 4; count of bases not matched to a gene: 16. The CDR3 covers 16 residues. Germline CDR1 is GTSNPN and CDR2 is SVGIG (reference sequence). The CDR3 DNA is TGTGCCGGGAATTCCCGCCAGGGGGGTGGTAATGAAAAACTGTTTTTT. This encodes CAGNSRQGGGNEKLFF.

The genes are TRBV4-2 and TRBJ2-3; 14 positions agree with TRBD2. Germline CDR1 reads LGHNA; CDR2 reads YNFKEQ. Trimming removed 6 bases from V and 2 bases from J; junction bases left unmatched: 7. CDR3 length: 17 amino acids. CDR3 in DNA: TGTGCCAGCAGTGGACTAGCGGGGGGCCGTGACACAGATACGCAGTATTTT. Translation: CASSGLAGGRDTDTQYF.

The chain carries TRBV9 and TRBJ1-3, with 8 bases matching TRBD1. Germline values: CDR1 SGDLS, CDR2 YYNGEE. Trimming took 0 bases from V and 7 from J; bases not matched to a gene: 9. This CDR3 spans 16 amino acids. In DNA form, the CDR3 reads TGTGCCAGCAGCGTAGACCCCGGACAGGGATACAACACCATATATTTT. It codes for CASSVDPGQGYNTIYF.

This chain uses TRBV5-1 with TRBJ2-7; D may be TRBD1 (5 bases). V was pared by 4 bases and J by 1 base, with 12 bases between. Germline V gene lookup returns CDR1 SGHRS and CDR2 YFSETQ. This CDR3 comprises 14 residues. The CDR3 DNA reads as TGCGCCAGCAGCCTGACGACAGATTCCTACGAGCAGTACTTC. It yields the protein CASSLTTDSYEQYF.

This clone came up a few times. The CDR3 loop is CASSFRWDMVYGNQPQHF. CDR3 coding DNA: TGTGCCAGCAGTTTTCGTTGGGACATGGTCTATGGGAATCAGCCCCAGCATTTT. The chain couples TRBV28 to TRBJ1-5; TRBD1 might be the D (6 bases). Trimming removed 3 bases from V and 4 bases from J, with 22 bases in between. In germline, CDR1 is MDHEN, CDR2 SYDVKM. The CDR3 sequence is 18 residues long.

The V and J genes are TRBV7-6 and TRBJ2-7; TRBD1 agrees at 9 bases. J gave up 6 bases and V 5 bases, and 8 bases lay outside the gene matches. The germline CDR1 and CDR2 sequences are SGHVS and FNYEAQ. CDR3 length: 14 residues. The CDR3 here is CASSATQGAVEQYF. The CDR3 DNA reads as TGTGCCAGCAGCGCTACACAGGGGGCAGTCGAGCAGTACTTC.

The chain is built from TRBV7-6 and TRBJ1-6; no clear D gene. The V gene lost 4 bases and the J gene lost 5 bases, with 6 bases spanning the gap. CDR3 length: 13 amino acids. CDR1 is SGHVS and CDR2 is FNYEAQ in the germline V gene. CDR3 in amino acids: CASSWSHNSPLHF. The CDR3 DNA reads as TGTGCCAGCAGCTGGAGTCATAATTCACCCCTCCACTTT.

The CDR3 region has the DNA TGCAGCGTCCCGAGGACAGCGGGGGGGCGCAATGAGCAGTTCTTC. Protein: CSVPRTAGGRNEQFF. The rearrangement uses TRBV29-1 and TRBJ2-1, with 10 bases that match TRBD2. V gave up 6 bases and J gave up 6 bases; unmatched junction bases: 11. Germline V gives CDR1 SQVTM, CDR2 ANQGSEA. The CDR3 covers 15 residues.

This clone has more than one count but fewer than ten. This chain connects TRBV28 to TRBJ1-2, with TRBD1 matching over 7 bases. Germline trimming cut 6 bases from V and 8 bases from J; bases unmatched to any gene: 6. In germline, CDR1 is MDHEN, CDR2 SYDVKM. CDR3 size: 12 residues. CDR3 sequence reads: CASSVIGGGYTF. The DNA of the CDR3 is TGTGCCAGCAGCGTCATAGGGGGCGGCTACACCTTC.

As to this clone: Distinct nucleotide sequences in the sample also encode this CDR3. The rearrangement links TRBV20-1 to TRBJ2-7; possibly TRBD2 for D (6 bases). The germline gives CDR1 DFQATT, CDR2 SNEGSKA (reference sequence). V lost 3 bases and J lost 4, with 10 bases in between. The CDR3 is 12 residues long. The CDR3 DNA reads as TGCAGTGCTAGTAGCGGAAAATACGAGCAGTACTTC. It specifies CSASSGKYEQYF.

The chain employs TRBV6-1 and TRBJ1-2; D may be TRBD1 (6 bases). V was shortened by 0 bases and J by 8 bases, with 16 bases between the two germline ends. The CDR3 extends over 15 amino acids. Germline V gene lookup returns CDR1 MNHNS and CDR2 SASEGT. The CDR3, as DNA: TGTGCCAGCAGTGAAGCCCCGTGGGGGCGCCAGGGCTACACCTTC. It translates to CASSEAPWGRQGYTF.

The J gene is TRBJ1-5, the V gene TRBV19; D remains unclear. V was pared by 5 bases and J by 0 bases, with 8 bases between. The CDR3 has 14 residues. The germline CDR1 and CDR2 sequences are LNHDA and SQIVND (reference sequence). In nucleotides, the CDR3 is TGTGCCAGTAGTGAACAGAATAGCAATCAGCCCCAGCATTTT. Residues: CASSEQNSNQPQHF.

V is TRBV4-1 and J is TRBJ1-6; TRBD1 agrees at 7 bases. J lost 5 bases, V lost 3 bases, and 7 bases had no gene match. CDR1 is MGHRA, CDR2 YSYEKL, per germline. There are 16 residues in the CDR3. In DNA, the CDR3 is TGCGCCAGCAGCCAGACCCCACAGGGGAATAATTCACCCCTCCACTTT. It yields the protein CASSQTPQGNNSPLHF.